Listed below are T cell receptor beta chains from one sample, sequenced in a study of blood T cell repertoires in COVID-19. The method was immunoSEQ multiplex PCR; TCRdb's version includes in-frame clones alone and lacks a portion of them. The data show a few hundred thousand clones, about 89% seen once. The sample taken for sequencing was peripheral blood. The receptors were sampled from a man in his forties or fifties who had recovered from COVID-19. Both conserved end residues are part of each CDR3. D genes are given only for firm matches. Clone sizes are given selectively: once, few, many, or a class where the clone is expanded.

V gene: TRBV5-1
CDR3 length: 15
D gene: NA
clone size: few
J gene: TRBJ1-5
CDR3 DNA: TGCGCCAGCAGCTTGGCTCCAGGGGGCAATCAGCCCCAGCATTTT
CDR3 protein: CASSLAPGGNQPQHF

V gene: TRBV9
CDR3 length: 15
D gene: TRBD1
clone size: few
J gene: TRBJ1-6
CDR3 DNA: TGTGCCAGCAGCGTAGCTCCAGGGGGTAATTCACCCCTCCACTTT
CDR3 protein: CASSVAPGGNSPLHF

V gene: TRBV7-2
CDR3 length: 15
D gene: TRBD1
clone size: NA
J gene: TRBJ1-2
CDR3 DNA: TGTGCCAGCAGCTTAGTACAGGGGACTAACTATGGCTACACCTTC
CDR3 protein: CASSLVQGTNYGYTF

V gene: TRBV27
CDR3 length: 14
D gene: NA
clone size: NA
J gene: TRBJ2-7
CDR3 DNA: TGTGCCAGCAGTTTGGTCTACCCACAGGGCGAGCAGTACTTC
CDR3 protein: CASSLVYPQGEQYF

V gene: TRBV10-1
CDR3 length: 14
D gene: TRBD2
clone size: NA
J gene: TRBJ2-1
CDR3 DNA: TGCGCCAGCCCCCCCGGTGTGCGGGAGAAAGAGCAGTTCTTC
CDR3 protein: CASPPGVREKEQFF

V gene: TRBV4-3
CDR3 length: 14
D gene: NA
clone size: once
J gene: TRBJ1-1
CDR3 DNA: TGCGCCAGCAGCCCCGGGACATTTAACACTGAAGCTTTCTTT
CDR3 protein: CASSPGTFNTEAFF

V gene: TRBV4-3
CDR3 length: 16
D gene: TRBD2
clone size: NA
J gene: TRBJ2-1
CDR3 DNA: TGCGCCAGCAGCCATGGAGCGGGAGGCGCAGTGGATGAGCAGTTCTTC
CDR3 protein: CASSHGAGGAVDEQFF

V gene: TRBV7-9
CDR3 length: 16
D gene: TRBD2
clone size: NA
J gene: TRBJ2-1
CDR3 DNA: TGTGCCAGCAGCTTCACGGGGGGAAGCTCCTACAATGAGCAGTTCTTC
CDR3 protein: CASSFTGGSSYNEQFF

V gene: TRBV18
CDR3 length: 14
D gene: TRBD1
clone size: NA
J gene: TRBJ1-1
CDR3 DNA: TGTGCCAGCTCAGGGGGACAGCTGAACACTGAAGCTTTCTTT
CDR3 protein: CASSGGQLNTEAFF

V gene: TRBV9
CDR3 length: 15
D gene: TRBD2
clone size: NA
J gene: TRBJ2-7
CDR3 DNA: TGTGCCAGCAGCGTAAAAGCGGGAGCCTCCTACGAGCAGTACTTC
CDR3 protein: CASSVKAGASYEQYF

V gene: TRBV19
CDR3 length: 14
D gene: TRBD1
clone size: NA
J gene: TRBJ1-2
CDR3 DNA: TGTGCCAGTAGTCTACCGGGACAGGCCTATGGCTACACCTTC
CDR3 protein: CASSLPGQAYGYTF

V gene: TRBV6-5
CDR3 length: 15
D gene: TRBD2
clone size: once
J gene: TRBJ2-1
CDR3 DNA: TGTGCCAGCAGTCCGTCGGGACTAGCGTCCAATGAGCAGTTCTTC
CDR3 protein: CASSPSGLASNEQFF

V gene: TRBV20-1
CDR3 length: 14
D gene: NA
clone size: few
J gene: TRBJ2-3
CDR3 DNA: TGCAGTGCTAGTTGGCTATCACGGGTAGATACGCAGTATTTT
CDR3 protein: CSASWLSRVDTQYF

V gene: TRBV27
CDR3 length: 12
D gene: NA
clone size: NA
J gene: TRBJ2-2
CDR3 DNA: TGTGCCAGCAGAGGGGATACCGGGGAGCTGTTTTTT
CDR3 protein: CASRGDTGELFF

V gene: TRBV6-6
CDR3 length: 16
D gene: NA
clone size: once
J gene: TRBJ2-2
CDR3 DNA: TGTGCCAGCAGGGACGAGGCCCGGGGTTGGTCCGGGGAGCTGTTTTTT
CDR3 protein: CASRDEARGWSGELFF

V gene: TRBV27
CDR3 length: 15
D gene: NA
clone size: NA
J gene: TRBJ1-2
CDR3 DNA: TGTGCCAGCAGTTTATGGGGCGGTAAGAACTATGGCTACACCTTC
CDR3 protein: CASSLWGGKNYGYTF

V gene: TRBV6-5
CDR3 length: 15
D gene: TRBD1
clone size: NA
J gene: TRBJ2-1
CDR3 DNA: TGTGCCAGCAGGGGGCAGGGGGCAGGCTACAATGAGCAGTTCTTC
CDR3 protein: CASRGQGAGYNEQFF

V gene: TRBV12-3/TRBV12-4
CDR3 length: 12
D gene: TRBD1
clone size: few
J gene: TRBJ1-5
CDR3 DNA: TGTGCCAGCAGCCCTACAGGGGGCATAAAGCATTTT
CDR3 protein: CASSPTGGIKHF

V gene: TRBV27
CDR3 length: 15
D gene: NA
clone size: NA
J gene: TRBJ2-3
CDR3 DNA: TGTGCCAGCAGTCGACCCGGACTGGTAGCAGATACGCAGTATTTT
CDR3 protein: CASSRPGLVADTQYF

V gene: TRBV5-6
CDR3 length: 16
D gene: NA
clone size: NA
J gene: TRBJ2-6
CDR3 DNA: TGTGCCAGCAGCTTGGAGGGGACTTTTGGGGCCAACGTCCTGACTTTC
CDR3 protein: CASSLEGTFGANVLTF

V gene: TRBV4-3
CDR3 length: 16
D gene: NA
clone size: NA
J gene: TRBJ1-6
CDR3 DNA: TGCGCCAGCAGCCAAGATCCCGGTAGTTACAATTCACCCCTCCACTTT
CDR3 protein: CASSQDPGSYNSPLHF

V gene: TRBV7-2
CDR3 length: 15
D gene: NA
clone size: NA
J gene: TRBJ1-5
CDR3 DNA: TGTGGGGGGGGCGCTTCTAAGGACAGTTATCAGCCCCAGCATTTT
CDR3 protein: CGGGASKDSYQPQHF

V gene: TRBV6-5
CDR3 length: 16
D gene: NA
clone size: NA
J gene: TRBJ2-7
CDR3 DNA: TGTGCCAGCAGTTACTCTGGGGCAGGACCTCCGTCCGAGCAGTACTTC
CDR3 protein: CASSYSGAGPPSEQYF

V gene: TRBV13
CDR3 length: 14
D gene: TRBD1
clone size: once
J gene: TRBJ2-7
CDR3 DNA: TGTGCCAGCAGCCTAGGACAGGGATCCCACGAGCAGTACTTC
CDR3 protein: CASSLGQGSHEQYF

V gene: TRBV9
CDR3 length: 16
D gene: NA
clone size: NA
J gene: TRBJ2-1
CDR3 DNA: TGTGCCAGCAGCCCCCTGGAGGGGATGGGCTACAATGAGCAGTTCTTC
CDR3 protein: CASSPLEGMGYNEQFF

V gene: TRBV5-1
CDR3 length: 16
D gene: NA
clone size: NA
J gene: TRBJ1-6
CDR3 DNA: TGCGCCAGCAGCTTGGAGCCAGTCGAGGATAATTCACCCCTCCACTTT
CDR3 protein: CASSLEPVEDNSPLHF

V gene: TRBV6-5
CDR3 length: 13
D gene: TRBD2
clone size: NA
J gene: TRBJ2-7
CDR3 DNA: TGTGCCAGCAGCCGAGGGTCTAGCGGCGAGCAGTACTTC
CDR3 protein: CASSRGSSGEQYF

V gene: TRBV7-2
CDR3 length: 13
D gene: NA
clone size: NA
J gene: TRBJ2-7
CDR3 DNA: TGTGCCAGCAGCTTAGGGCTTGACTACGAGCAGTACTTC
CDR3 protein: CASSLGLDYEQYF

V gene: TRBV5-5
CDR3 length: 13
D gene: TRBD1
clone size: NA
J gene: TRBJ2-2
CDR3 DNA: TGTGCCAAGACAGGGGTCAACACCGGGGAGCTGTTTTTT
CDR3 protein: CAKTGVNTGELFF

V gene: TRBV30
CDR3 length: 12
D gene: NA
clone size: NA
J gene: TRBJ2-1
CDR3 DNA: TGTGCCTGGAGTGTACGGGGTACGAGCCCGTTCTTC
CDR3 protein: CAWSVRGTSPFF

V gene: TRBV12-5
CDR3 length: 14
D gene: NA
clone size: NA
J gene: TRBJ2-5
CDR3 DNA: TGTGCTAGTGGTTTGGGCAGGGAATATGAGACCCAGTACTTC
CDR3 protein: CASGLGREYETQYF

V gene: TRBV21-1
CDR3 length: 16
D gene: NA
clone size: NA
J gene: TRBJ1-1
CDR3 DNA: TGTGCCAGCAGCGCCACCGGGACACCCTTGAACACTGAAGCTTTCTTT
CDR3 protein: CASSATGTPLNTEAFF

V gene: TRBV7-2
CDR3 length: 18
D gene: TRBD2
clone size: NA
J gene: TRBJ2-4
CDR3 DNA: TGTGCCAGCAGCTTCTCGGGGAGGGGCCCCATAGCCAAAAACATTCAGTACTTC
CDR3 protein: CASSFSGRGPIAKNIQYF

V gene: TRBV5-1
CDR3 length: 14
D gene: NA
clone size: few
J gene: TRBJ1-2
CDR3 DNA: TGCGCCAGCAGCCCACCCTACGACAGCCAAGGCTACACCTTC
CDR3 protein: CASSPPYDSQGYTF

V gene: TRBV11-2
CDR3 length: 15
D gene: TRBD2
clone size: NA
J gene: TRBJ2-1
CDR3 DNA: TGTGCCAGCAGCACCCTAGCGGGATTTACGGTTGAGCAGTTCTTC
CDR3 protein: CASSTLAGFTVEQFF

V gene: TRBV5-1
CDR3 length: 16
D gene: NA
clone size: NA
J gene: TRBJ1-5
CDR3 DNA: TGCGCCAGCACCTTGCCGCCAGCGTATAGCAATCAGCCCCAGCATTTT
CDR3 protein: CASTLPPAYSNQPQHF

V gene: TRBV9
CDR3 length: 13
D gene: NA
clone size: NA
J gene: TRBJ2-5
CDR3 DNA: TGTGCCAGCAGCCCCCCCAGGGGAGAGACCCAGTACTTC
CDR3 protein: CASSPPRGETQYF

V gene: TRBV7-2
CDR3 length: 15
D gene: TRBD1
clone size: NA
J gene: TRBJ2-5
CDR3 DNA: TGTGCCAGCAGCTATCTCGACAGGGGCCAAGAGACCCAGTACTTC
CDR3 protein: CASSYLDRGQETQYF

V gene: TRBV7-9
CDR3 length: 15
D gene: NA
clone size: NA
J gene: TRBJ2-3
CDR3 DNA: TGTGCCAGCATCGTACAGGACAACCGGAGAGATACGCAGTATTTT
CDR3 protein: CASIVQDNRRDTQYF

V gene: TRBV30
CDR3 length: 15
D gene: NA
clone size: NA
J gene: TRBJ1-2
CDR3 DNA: TGTGCCTGGAGTGTCCTGGGCGGGCGGGGCTATGGCTACACCTTC
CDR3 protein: CAWSVLGGRGYGYTF

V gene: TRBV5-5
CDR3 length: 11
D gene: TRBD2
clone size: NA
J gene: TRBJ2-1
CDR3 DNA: TGTGCCAGCAGCTTGCAGACTAGCCAGTTCTTC
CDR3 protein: CASSLQTSQFF

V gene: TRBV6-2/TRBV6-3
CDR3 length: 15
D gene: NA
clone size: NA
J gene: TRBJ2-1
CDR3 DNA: TGTGCCAGCAGTTACGGGACACTTCGGTACAATGAGCAGTTCTTC
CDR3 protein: CASSYGTLRYNEQFF

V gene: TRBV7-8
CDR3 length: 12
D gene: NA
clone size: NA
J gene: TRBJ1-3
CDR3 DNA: TGTGCCACTCGTTCCTCTGGAAACACCATATATTTT
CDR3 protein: CATRSSGNTIYF

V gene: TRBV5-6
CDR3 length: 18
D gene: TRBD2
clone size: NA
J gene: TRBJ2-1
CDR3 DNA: TGTGCCAGCAGCGGCAACCCCCGACTAGCGGGAGGGCCAGGTGAGCAGTTCTTC
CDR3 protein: CASSGNPRLAGGPGEQFF

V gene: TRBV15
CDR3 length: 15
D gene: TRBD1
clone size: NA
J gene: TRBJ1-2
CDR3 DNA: TGTGCCACCAGCAGACGAGGACAGGGGGCGTGGGGCTACACCTTC
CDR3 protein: CATSRRGQGAWGYTF

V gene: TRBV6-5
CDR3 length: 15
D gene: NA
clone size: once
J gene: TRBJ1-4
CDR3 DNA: TGTGCCAGCAGTTACCCCAGGGGCTTTAATGAAAAACTGTTTTTT
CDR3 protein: CASSYPRGFNEKLFF

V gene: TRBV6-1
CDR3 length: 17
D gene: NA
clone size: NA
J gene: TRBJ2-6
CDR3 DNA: TGTGCCAGCAGTGAAGTGGCGGGCGGTCCTGGGGCCAACGTCCTGACTTTC
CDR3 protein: CASSEVAGGPGANVLTF

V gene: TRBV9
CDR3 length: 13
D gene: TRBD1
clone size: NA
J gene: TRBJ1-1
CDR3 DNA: TGTGCCAGCAGCAAACAGGGGGACACTGAAGCTTTCTTT
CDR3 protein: CASSKQGDTEAFF

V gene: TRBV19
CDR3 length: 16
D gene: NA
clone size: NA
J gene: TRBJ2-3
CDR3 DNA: TGTGCCAGTAGCCCCCTAGGACTCCTCCTCACAGATACGCAGTATTTT
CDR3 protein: CASSPLGLLLTDTQYF

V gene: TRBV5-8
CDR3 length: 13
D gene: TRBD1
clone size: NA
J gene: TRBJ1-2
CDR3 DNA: TGTGCCAGCAGCCCGGACAGGGACTATGGCTACACCTTC
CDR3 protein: CASSPDRDYGYTF

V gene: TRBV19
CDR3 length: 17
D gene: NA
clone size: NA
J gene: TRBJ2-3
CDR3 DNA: TGTGCCAGTAGTATGCCGCCGCTAGCGTGGGGAGGAGATACGCAGTATTTT
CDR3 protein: CASSMPPLAWGGDTQYF

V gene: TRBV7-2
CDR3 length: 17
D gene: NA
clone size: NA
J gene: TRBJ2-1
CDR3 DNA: TGTGCCAGCAGCTTATGGGCGACGACAACGGTCCCCAATGAGCAGTTCTTC
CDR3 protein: CASSLWATTTVPNEQFF

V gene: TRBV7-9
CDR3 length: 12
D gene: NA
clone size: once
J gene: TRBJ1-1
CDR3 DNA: TGTGCCAGCAGCTTAGGGAGGAGTGAAGCTTTCTTT
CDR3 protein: CASSLGRSEAFF

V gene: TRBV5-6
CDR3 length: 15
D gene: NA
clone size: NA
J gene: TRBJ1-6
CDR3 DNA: TGTGCCAGCAGCTTGAGCCCAGGGTCGTCAAAACCCCTCCACTTT
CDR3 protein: CASSLSPGSSKPLHF

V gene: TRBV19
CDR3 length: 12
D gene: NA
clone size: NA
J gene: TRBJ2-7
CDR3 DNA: TGTGCCAGTAGTATAGTATCCGGTTGGCAGTACTTC
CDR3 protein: CASSIVSGWQYF